Detailed here is one TCR beta chain. Its antigen is undetermined. This entry belongs to a study of cytomegalovirus exposure and HLA in healthy donors. Looking at the study overall: Findings of an earlier analysis included about 120 million unique TCR beta sequences from 190 million or so T cells.

Regarding the study as a whole: According to a later analysis, donors in an Asian-associated ancestry cluster reportedly had fewer N-insertions than the approximately 730-donor mean. A later analysis found most CMV-associated TCR beta chains apparently HLA-restricted.

The study ran its PCR with 60 Vbeta and 13 Jbeta primers. Repertoires were generated with immunoSEQ multiplex PCR, while TCRdb's copy carries only in-frame clones and drops some. The sample holds about 240,000 clones, over 75% seen once. The CDR3 consists of 15 residues. V lost 5 bases and J lost 4, with 17 bases in between. Per germline, CDR1 MNHNS and CDR2 SASEGT. The source of this sequence is a boy aged 5-17 years in good health and CMV-seronegative. The sequencing sample was made of PBMCs. The chain links TRBV6-1 to TRBJ1-2, with a tentative D call TRBD1 (6 bases). The CDR3 sequence: CASSNLWTVSYGYTF. DNA of the CDR3: TGTGCCAGCAGTAACCTATGGACAGTCTCCTATGGCTACACCTTC.